Sequencing of this T cell receptor (beta chain) was carried out in a study of T cells in tumors after PD-1 blockade. Study details: A subset received ongoing vismodegib 150 mg daily alongside anti-PD-1 therapy. Peripheral blood samples averaged approximately 37,000 unique clonotypes and more than 90,000 templates.

CDR1 is SGHRS, CDR2 YFSETQ, per germline. This CDR3 is built from 14 residues. The junction had 2 bases not matched to a gene; V was cut back by 3 bases and J by 4 bases. Only in-frame clones appear in the TCRdb table, and some are missing; sequencing was by immunoSEQ multiplex PCR. This table holds 20,000 or so clones, over 70% found once. The sample holds a few counts of this clone. Template: tumor biopsy or peripheral blood genomic DNA, 616-6,004 ng per sample. The rearrangement uses TRBV5-1 and TRBJ2-5; 11 bases are shared with TRBD2. The sequence derives from a human donor with advanced basal cell or squamous cell carcinoma (not recorded which). The starting material was PBMCs, obtained after anti-PD-1 therapy. The CDR3 is CASSSGTSGETQYF. In DNA, the CDR3 is TGCGCCAGCAGCTCCGGGACTAGCGGAGAGACCCAGTACTTC.